The source of this TCR beta chain is a study of blood T cell repertoires in COVID-19. Cohort placement rested on clinical history that participants reported themselves. V gave up 0 bases and J gave up 6 bases, with 7 bases separating them. Germline V gives CDR1 SGDLS, CDR2 YYNGEE. The CDR3 consists of 13 residues. Profiling relied on immunoSEQ multiplex PCR, and the TCRdb table lists in-frame clones only, not all of them. The profile covers under 300,000 clones, with approximately 82% appearing a single time and about 15% taken by the ten largest. The clonotype originates from a man aged 35-49 years who had recovered from COVID-19. The V gene is TRBV9, the J gene TRBJ2-1; D is ambiguous. The sequenced sample was PBMCs or T cells enriched from blood (not recorded which). The CDR3 here is CASSVGASNEQFF. The DNA for the CDR3 is TGTGCCAGCAGCGTAGGTGCGAGCAATGAGCAGTTCTTC.